This T cell receptor beta chain was identified during a study of spatial heterogeneity in lung cancer. This CDR3 is built from 14 residues. Trimming cost V 6 bases and J 0 bases, with 12 bases left between them. CDR1 is MNHEY, CDR2 SVGAGI, per germline. Each molecule of TCR cDNA was tagged with one unique molecular identifier. TCRdb itself ran the 5' RACE reads through MiXCR, one entry per CDR3 protein. The sample lists 20,000 to 30,000 distinct CDR3 sequences; around 4.6% were seen once. Time point specified: sample taken at primary tumor resection. Samples came from 60 to 75 TRACERx patients with untreated early-stage lung cancer. Unsorted tumor, nontumor lung tissue or cryopreserved PBMC supplied the whole RNA. This clonotype was counted at least ten times.

The receptor comes from a male donor with early-stage non-small cell lung cancer. The chain carries TRBV6-5 and TRBJ2-7; no reliable D call. The sequencing used PBMCs, collected at surgery. This CDR3 reads CASRGRLDSYEQYF. CDR3 in DNA: TGTGCCAGCAGAGGACGGCTCGACTCCTACGAGCAGTACTTC.